This passage covers 28 T cell receptor beta chains from one sample sequenced in a study of CXCR3-negative and CXCR3-positive naive CD8 T cells. TRB cDNA libraries were made by UMI-labeled 5' RACE. TCRdb reworked the 5' RACE reads into one entry per CDR3 protein, no DNA. Its table lists 80,000 to 100,000 distinct CDR3 sequences. Study outcomes and limitations: CXCR3-positive naive cells had TRB CDR3s that were more hydrophobic than CXCR3-negative naive cells had.

The antigens for these receptors are not known. Source material: naive CXCR3+ CD8+ T cells from blood. This sample's subset: CD45RO-CCR7+CD27+CD95- naive CD8+ T cells expressing CXCR3 (TNR3+). The receptors come from a human donor in good health. Some clones in this sample may be carry-over from other donors' samples.

This rearrangement joins TRBV29-1 to TRBJ1-1. The germline V gene has CDR1 SQVTM and CDR2 ANQGSEA. The CDR3 length is 12 residues. CDR3 sequence: CSVKQRNTQAFF.

The gene calls are TRBV27 and TRBJ2-7; the TCRdb D gene call, TRBD1, has no DNA to confirm it. This CDR3 contains 16 residues. The germline V gene encodes CDR1 MNHEY and CDR2 SMNVEV (reference sequence). The CDR3 is CASSFLRGGEAYEQYF.

This chain connects TRBV6-2 or TRBV6-3 to TRBJ1-2. Germline V CDR1 and CDR2: MNHEY, SVGEGT. This CDR3 is built from 13 residues. The CDR3 is CASSSLRGYGYTF.

This chain connects TRBV6-2 or TRBV6-3 to TRBJ1-5; TCRdb's D call of TRBD1 is untestable without DNA. The V gene's germline CDR1 is MNHEY and CDR2 SVGEGT. The CDR3 is 14 amino acids. CDR3 sequence reads: CASREGGGGQPQHF.

This chain joins TRBV12-3 or TRBV12-4 and TRBJ2-1; there is no DNA to check the TCRdb D call of TRBD2. The CDR3 is 13 residues long. This CDR3 reads CASIGLVRDEQFF.

CDR3 sequence reads: CASSQADLVYEQYF. The rearrangement joins TRBV4-1 to TRBJ2-7. This CDR3 has 14 amino acids. Germline assignment: CDR1 MGHRA and CDR2 YSYEKL.

The chain uses TRBV9 and TRBJ2-1; TCRdb names TRBD1, which stays unverified in the absence of DNA. Germline V gene sequence: CDR1 SGDLS, CDR2 YYNGEE. This CDR3 is 16 amino acids long. The chain's CDR3 is CASAGGRTGTYNEQFF.

The chain recombines TRBV7-7 with TRBJ2-3. Per the germline V gene, CDR1 is SSHAT and CDR2 is FNYEAQ (reference sequence). The CDR3 extends over 14 amino acids. CDR3 residues: CASSSYHNSYPQYF.

The V gene is TRBV27, the J gene TRBJ2-4; the TCRdb call, TRBD1, lacks DNA for checking. Germline CDR1 and CDR2: MNHEY and SMNVEV (reference sequence). The CDR3 has 13 residues. CDR3 in amino acids: CASSTRGKNIQYF.

The chain joins TRBV4-1 to TRBJ2-6; TCRdb returns TRBD2, unconfirmable since there is no DNA. This CDR3 region has 21 residues. CDR1 and CDR2 from the germline V gene are MGHRA and YSYEKL. The CDR3: CASSPPMETSGGTSGANVLTF.

The chain recombines TRBV9 with TRBJ2-7. Germline V gene lookup returns CDR1 SGDLS and CDR2 YYNGEE. CDR3 length: 14 amino acids. CDR3 region: CASSVSWINYEQYF.

This chain joins TRBV20-1 and TRBJ1-2; the TCRdb D gene call, TRBD1, has no DNA to confirm it. Germline values: CDR1 DFQATT, CDR2 SNEGSKA (reference sequence). This CDR3 contains 13 residues. The CDR3 sequence is CSAMHGGLDGYTF.

The chain employs TRBV7-6 and TRBJ1-1. The CDR3 runs to 13 residues. The V gene's germline CDR1 is SGHVS and CDR2 FNYEAQ. CDR3: CASSFLQNTEAFF.

V usage is TRBV12-3 or TRBV12-4 and J usage is TRBJ1-1; as DNA is missing, the TRBD1 call by TCRdb cannot be tested. This CDR3 is built from 13 residues. The CDR3 spells CASSSQTGNEAFF.

V gene TRBV20-1 combines with J gene TRBJ2-1; TCRdb proposes TRBD2, but this gene call is untestable without DNA. Germline V gene sequence: CDR1 DFQATT, CDR2 SNEGSKA (reference sequence). The CDR3 is 14 residues long. CDR3 in amino acids: CSAKDWSSYNEQFF.

The chain uses TRBV20-1 and TRBJ2-6; TCRdb gives TRBD1 as the D gene, but with no DNA this cannot be confirmed. The CDR3 spans 15 residues. From germline, CDR1 is DFQATT and CDR2 SNEGSKA (reference sequence). The CDR3 sequence is CSAEGAPGGANVLTF.

The chain recombines TRBV10-3 with TRBJ2-5. The germline gives CDR1 ENHRY, CDR2 SYGVKD. The CDR3 is 12 amino acids. The CDR3 loop is CAISESKETQYF.

This chain links TRBV28 with TRBJ1-6; TCRdb selects TRBD1, and the lack of DNA leaves this call unchecked. CDR1 is MDHEN and CDR2 is SYDVKM in the germline V gene. The CDR3 is 16 residues long. CDR3 sequence reads: CASSLVMVRENSPLHF.

V and J are TRBV12-3 or TRBV12-4 and TRBJ2-3; TCRdb outputs TRBD1, but without DNA this stays unchecked. This CDR3 is built from 14 residues. The CDR3 spells CASNDRGRGDTQYF.

The rearrangement links TRBV7-9 to TRBJ2-5; the TCRdb call, TRBD1, lacks DNA for checking. The CDR3 has 16 residues. Germline CDR1 and CDR2: SEHNR and FQNEAQ (reference sequence). CDR3 amino acids: CASSFNLQGLQETQYF.

The chain is built from TRBV20-1 and TRBJ2-7; TCRdb selects TRBD2, and the lack of DNA leaves this call unchecked. This CDR3 contains 13 residues. The germline V gene encodes CDR1 DFQATT and CDR2 SNEGSKA (reference sequence). The chain's CDR3 is CSAEGLSSYEQYF.

The rearrangement joins TRBV7-6 to TRBJ2-3; no DNA is available, so the TRBD1 call from TCRdb remains unchecked. The CDR3 has 16 residues. Germline lookup yields CDR1 SGHVS and CDR2 FNYEAQ. The CDR3 sequence is CASSLADREVTDTQYF.

The chain employs TRBV19 and TRBJ2-7. Germline CDR1 reads LNHDA; CDR2 reads SQIVND (reference sequence). The CDR3 extends over 11 amino acids. CDR3 residues: CASSSYTEQYF. Looking up the rest from reference TRBV19 and TRBJ2-7 gives the full variable domain: DGGITQSPKYLFRKEGQNVTLSCEQNLNHDAMYWYRQDPGQGLRLIYYSQIVNDFQKGDIAEGYSVSREKKESFPLTVTSAQKNPTAFYLCASSSYTEQYFGPGTRLTVT.

The chain couples TRBV5-1 to TRBJ1-1; the D call from TCRdb, TRBD1, cannot be confirmed without DNA. The CDR3 contains 16 residues. Per germline, CDR1 SGHRS and CDR2 YFSETQ. The CDR3 spells CASSPEMDSVWGEAFF.

This chain links TRBV24-1 with TRBJ2-7; with no DNA, the TCRdb D assignment of TRBD1 cannot be verified. The CDR3 spans 15 residues. CDR1 and CDR2 (germline): KGHDR, SFDVKD. The CDR3 spells CATSDGDREANEQYF.

The chain carries TRBV7-7 and TRBJ2-5; the D call of TRBD2 rests on TCRdb alone, since no DNA is present to check it. The CDR3 contains 15 residues. Germline-derived CDR1 and CDR2 are SSHAT and FNYEAQ (reference sequence). CDR3 amino acids: CASTPTSGGVETQYF.

The chain is built from TRBV4-1 and TRBJ1-5. From germline, CDR1 is MGHRA and CDR2 YSYEKL. This CDR3 region has 14 residues. The CDR3 spells CASSQGPRNQPQHF.

V is TRBV5-1 and J is TRBJ1-1; the TRBD1 assignment by TCRdb is unverifiable without DNA. Germline V gene sequence: CDR1 SGHRS, CDR2 YFSETQ. CDR3 length: 14 amino acids. The CDR3 spells CASSPHRGSTEAFF.